The 9 T cell receptor beta chains reported below all come from one sample, sequenced in a study of beta chain features in type 1 diabetes. The investigators reverse transcribed all of the isolated RNA, so they sequenced expressed TCRB transcripts. Data came from immunoSEQ multiplex PCR; TCRdb stores just in-frame clones and leaves some out. There are around 310,000 clones in the sample; approximately 10% occur only once, and about 0.014% lies in the top ten. Material: naive CD4+ T cells from blood. The receptor set was obtained from a woman between 25 and 40 years old in good health.

On this clone: Other DNA sequences from this sample encode an identical CDR3 as well. The chain employs TRBV4-3 and TRBJ2-3; D is ambiguous. Germline CDR1 LGHNA, CDR2 YSLEER. V was cut by 1 base and J by 1 base, with 3 bases left in between. The length of the CDR3 is 13 residues. The CDR3 DNA sequence: TGCGCCAGCAGCCAAGCGGGCACAGATACGCAGTATTTT. As protein: CASSQAGTDTQYF.

In its sample, this clone was seen a few times. The chain joins TRBV30 to TRBJ2-7; 11 bases agree with TRBD1. V trimming: 8 bases; J trimming: 3 bases; junction bases outside the gene matches: 3. Looked up from germline, CDR1 is GTSNPN and CDR2 is SVGIG (reference sequence). The CDR3 is 12 amino acids. CDR3: CAGTGGIYEQYF. The CDR3 DNA follows: TGTGCCGGGACAGGGGGTATCTACGAGCAGTACTTC.

V and J are TRBV28 and TRBJ2-2, with D perhaps matching TRBD2 (6 bases). CDR1 and CDR2 from the germline V gene are MDHEN and SYDVKM. The CDR3 contains 12 residues. The V end was cut by 5 bases, the J end by 11 bases, with 12 bases between. The CDR3 region is CASSSGLLELFF. CDR3 DNA: TGTGCCAGCAGTAGCGGGCTCCTAGAGCTGTTTTTT.

This chain uses TRBV20-1 with TRBJ1-3; unclear D gene. Looked up from germline, CDR1 is DFQATT and CDR2 is SNEGSKA (reference sequence). V lost 5 bases and J 6 bases, leaving 8 bases between the germline ends. The CDR3 runs to 11 residues. The CDR3 sequence: CSAARENTIYF. The CDR3 DNA reads TGCAGTGCTGCCCGAGAAAACACCATATATTTT.

This chain joins TRBV18 and TRBJ2-1; 12 bases line up with TRBD2. In germline, CDR1 is KGHSH, CDR2 LQKENI. This CDR3 contains 15 residues. The trim removed 3 bases at V and 5 bases at J, leaving 2 bases unmatched. CDR3: CASSPRTSGNNEQFF. The CDR3 DNA follows: TGTGCCAGCTCACCTAGGACTAGCGGGAACAATGAGCAGTTCTTC. The variable domain in full, with the rest retrieved from reference TRBV18 and TRBJ2-1, is NAGVMQNPRHLVRRRGQEARLRCSPMKGHSHVYWYRQLPEEGLKFMVYLQKENIIDESGMPKERFSAEFPKEGPSILRIQQVVRGDSAAYFCASSPRTSGNNEQFFGPGTRLTVL.

This clone showed up just a few times. This chain joins TRBV19 and TRBJ2-7; TRBD2 aligns across 12 bases. Germline values: CDR1 LNHDA, CDR2 SQIVND (reference sequence). CDR3 size: 13 residues. The trim removed 6 bases at V and 4 bases at J, leaving 1 base unmatched. This CDR3 reads CASRTSGSYEQYF. The CDR3, as DNA: TGTGCCAGTAGGACTAGCGGGAGTTACGAGCAGTACTTC.

This clone occurred a few times. The V call is TRBV15, the J call TRBJ2-7; 8 bases match TRBD2. The germline CDR1 and CDR2 sequences are LNHNV and YYDKDF (reference sequence). The CDR3 runs 15 residues. V trimming: 0 bases; J trimming: 3 bases; junction bases outside the gene matches: 4. The CDR3 loop is CATSRDSGTSYEQYF. The CDR3 nucleotides read TGTGCCACCAGCAGAGATAGCGGGACTAGCTACGAGCAGTACTTC.

The V and J genes are TRBV15 and TRBJ1-5; D is perhaps TRBD1 (5 bases). Per germline, CDR1 LNHNV and CDR2 YYDKDF (reference sequence). The CDR3 has 22 amino acids. V lost 0 bases to trimming and J lost 3 bases, with 30 bases between them. The CDR3: CATSRDLGGRDTWGGLNQPQHF. The DNA for the CDR3 is TGTGCCACCAGCAGAGATTTGGGCGGACGAGACACCTGGGGGGGTCTCAATCAGCCCCAGCATTTT.

This chain links TRBV18 with TRBJ2-1, with 10 bases fitting TRBD2. Germline values: CDR1 KGHSH, CDR2 LQKENI. With V trimmed by 3 bases and J by 6 bases, 5 bases remained unmatched. The CDR3 covers 15 residues. The DNA of the CDR3 is TGTGCCAGCTCACCTGGACTAGCGGTGTCCAATGAGCAGTTCTTC. The encoded protein is CASSPGLAVSNEQFF.